This T cell receptor (beta chain) is drawn from a study of blood T cells in healthy people across ages. On the study more broadly: When template switching was applied, about one barcoded beta molecule was captured per two T cells.

Investigators took about 9.2 milliliters of peripheral blood from every donor. Primed by a sample-barcoded 5' primer and a J-beta primer mix, a second PCR proceeded for about 6 to 11 cycles. One entry per CDR3 protein, called by TCRdb with MiXCR from the 5' RACE reads. The table records hundreds of thousands of distinct CDR3 sequences, roughly 60% of them present only once. V dropped 3 bases and J dropped 7 bases, with 15 bases sitting between them. The CDR3 totals 13 residues. Per the germline V gene, CDR1 is SQVTM and CDR2 is ANQGSEA. About this clonotype: Antigen specificity is unknown.

Broader study findings: No conclusive comparison of naive versus antigen-experienced cells was possible with unsorted PBMCs. Long-lived and aged donors differed, with more naive CD4+ cells and higher diversity in the long-lived.

The source is a man under 40 in good health. The chain joins TRBV29-1 to TRBJ2-5; no definite D call. The source material was blood. The CDR3 is CSVDPVLKGTQYF. The CDR3, as DNA: TGCAGCGTTGACCCAGTTCTGAAGGGGACCCAGTACTTC.